This record concerns one T cell receptor beta chain sequence. The sample originates from a study of blood T cell repertoires in COVID-19. The wider study: Whether acute or convalescent, the COVID-19 samples came from the United States, Italy and Spain. T cells, B-cell-depleted T cells, or PBMCs provided the cDNA or gDNA that served as material.

In the study's own analysis: Quantification of nucleated cells was approximated via reference gene primer amplification. Clones were sequenced by immunoSEQ multiplex PCR, and TCRdb holds only the in-frame ones, with some missing. V and J calls and clone size are copied from that table; D and trimming were computed from the DNA. The sample lists approximately 94,000 clones; roughly 88% were seen once. CDR3 size: 14 residues. Germline V CDR1 and CDR2: MNHEY, SMNVEV (reference sequence). V was shortened by 2 bases and J by 2 bases, with 10 bases between the two germline ends. Specimen: peripheral blood. J is TRBJ2-7 and V is TRBV27, with a possible D match to TRBD1 (5 bases). The receptor's source is a human donor in a cohort sampled during active COVID-19. CDR3 in amino acids: CASSLIDRPYEQYF. CDR3 sequence (DNA): TGTGCCAGCAGTTTAATTGACAGACCCTACGAGCAGTACTTC.